The rows below give T cell receptor beta chains drawn from one sample of a study of cytomegalovirus exposure and HLA in healthy donors. Data came from immunoSEQ multiplex PCR; TCRdb stores just in-frame clones and leaves some out. The sample gives approximately 110,000 clones, around 80% of which show up once; roughly 2.1% is in the top ten. Sequencing used PBMCs. These receptors originate from a man younger than 40 in good health and CMV-seronegative. Each CDR3 is given with its conserved first and last residue. The order of the fields is D gene, J gene, clone size, V gene, CDR3 DNA, CDR3 protein. The D gene is left open where the match is weak. Rows may omit the clone size; those that give it use once, few, many or a size class.

NA,TRBJ1-5,NA,TRBV6-5,TGTGCCAGCAATAGCAGGGGTAGCAATCAGCCCCAGCATTTT,CASNSRGSNQPQHF
NA,TRBJ2-5,NA,TRBV11-2,TGTGCCAGCAGCTTCAATCGGGAAGAGACCCAGTACTTC,CASSFNREETQYF
NA,TRBJ2-7,NA,TRBV15,TGTGCCACCAGCAGAGATCGGGCACAGGCCGAGCAGTACTTC,CATSRDRAQAEQYF
NA,TRBJ1-1,few,TRBV6-5,TGTGCCAGCAGTTACGCGGGGGAGGGGTCGGCTTTCTTT,CASSYAGEGSAFF
TRBD2,TRBJ2-7,NA,TRBV4-3,TGCGCCAGCAGCCAACTAACCAGCGGGGGGGCATACGAGCAGTACTTC,CASSQLTSGGAYEQYF
NA,TRBJ1-1,NA,TRBV18,TGTGCCAGCTCACCACCTTCAGTCCGCACTGAAGCTTTCTTT,CASSPPSVRTEAFF
NA,TRBJ2-2,NA,TRBV29-1,TGCAGCGTTGAGAAAGCGGACACCGGGGAGCTGTTTTTT,CSVEKADTGELFF
TRBD1,TRBJ1-5,NA,TRBV6-1,TGTGCCAGCAGTGATTTACAGGGGAGCCACAATCAGCCCCAGCATTTT,CASSDLQGSHNQPQHF
NA,TRBJ2-5,NA,TRBV19,TGTGCCAGTAGTATGTATCTGGGCAGGGGAGAGACCCAGTACTTC,CASSMYLGRGETQYF
TRBD2,TRBJ2-2,once,TRBV11-2,TGTGCCAGCAGTCGGATAGCGGGGGGGGTCACCGGGGAGCTGTTTTTT,CASSRIAGGVTGELFF
TRBD2,TRBJ2-1,NA,TRBV4-2,TGTGCCAGCGATCTAGCGGGAGGGTACAATGAGCAGTTCTTC,CASDLAGGYNEQFF
TRBD1,TRBJ1-6,NA,TRBV14,TGTGCCAGCAGCCTAGCCGGGACAGCTAATTCACCCCTCCACTTT,CASSLAGTANSPLHF
NA,TRBJ1-5,NA,TRBV28,TGTGCCACCGGAAGGACAGCAAAGGTTCAGCCCCAGCATTTT,CATGRTAKVQPQHF
NA,TRBJ2-7,NA,TRBV2,TGTGCCAGTGAAGTAAGGGGGAAGTGGTCCTACGAGCAGTACTTC,CASEVRGKWSYEQYF
NA,TRBJ2-1,NA,TRBV2,TGTGCCAGCAGAACCGGGAGCTTCGAGAATGAGCAGTTCTTC,CASRTGSFENEQFF
TRBD2,TRBJ2-3,NA,TRBV5-1,TGCGCCAGCCGGACTAGCGGGACCCAAGGTACGCAGTATTTT,CASRTSGTQGTQYF
TRBD2,TRBJ2-2,few,TRBV27,TGTGCCAGCACCTGGGTAGCGGGAGGGCCTGGGACCGGGGAGCTGTTTTTT,CASTWVAGGPGTGELFF
NA,TRBJ1-5,few,TRBV28,TGTGCCAGCAGAAGAAGACAGGCTTTCAATCAGCCCCAGCATTTT,CASRRRQAFNQPQHF
TRBD1,TRBJ2-5,NA,TRBV28,TGTGCCAGCAGTTACCATGGGACAGGGGGCATGGAGACCCAGTACTTC,CASSYHGTGGMETQYF
NA,TRBJ2-7,NA,TRBV28,TGTGCCAGCACGTACGGAGGGGAGAGCTCCTACGAGCAGTACTTC,CASTYGGESSYEQYF
NA,TRBJ1-1,NA,TRBV5-4,TGTGCCAGCAGCTCCCAAACTGGGAACACTGAAGCTTTCTTT,CASSSQTGNTEAFF
TRBD2,TRBJ2-1,NA,TRBV5-1,TGCGCCAGCAGCTCCGGTTCTAGCGGCTACAATGAGCAGTTCTTC,CASSSGSSGYNEQFF